The rows below give T cell receptor beta chains drawn from one sample of a study of CD8 T cells in ankylosing spondylitis. In TCRdb, the 5' RACE reads were re-called with MiXCR into one record per CDR3 protein. This sample has more than 300,000 distinct CDR3 sequences; roughly 8% occur once, and the top ten carry less than 15%. Material for sequencing was blood, either unsorted or a sorted T cell fraction (not recorded which). The receptors come from a male donor with ankylosing spondylitis. Each CDR3 is given with its conserved first and last residue. Each record gives: clone size, J gene, D gene, V gene, CDR3 protein, CDR3 DNA. A D gene is named only where the DNA matches it firmly. A row's size may be missing; if present it is once, few, many or a size class.

abundance: .; j_gene: TRBJ1-1; d_gene: .; v_gene: TRBV5-8; CDR3aa: CASSPLRGAQGAFF; CDR3nt: TGTGCCAGCAGCCCCCTAAGGGGGGCTCAGGGGGCTTTCTTT
abundance: few; j_gene: TRBJ2-1; d_gene: TRBD2; v_gene: TRBV7-3; CDR3aa: CASSATGTSYEQFF; CDR3nt: TGTGCCAGCAGCGCGACCGGGACTAGTTATGAGCAGTTCTTC
abundance: .; j_gene: TRBJ2-2; d_gene: TRBD1; v_gene: TRBV20-1; CDR3aa: CSARSLQGAGTGELFF; CDR3nt: TGCAGTGCTAGGTCCCTACAGGGGGCCGGAACCGGGGAGCTGTTTTTT
abundance: .; j_gene: TRBJ2-1; d_gene: TRBD2; v_gene: TRBV12-3/TRBV12-4; CDR3aa: CASSSLASGRDEQFF; CDR3nt: TGTGCCAGCTCCTCCTTAGCTAGCGGGAGGGATGAGCAGTTCTTC
abundance: many; j_gene: TRBJ2-7; d_gene: TRBD2; v_gene: TRBV7-9; CDR3aa: CASRSGSYEQYF; CDR3nt: TGTGCCAGCAGAAGCGGGAGCTACGAGCAGTACTTC
abundance: .; j_gene: TRBJ2-5; d_gene: TRBD1; v_gene: TRBV28; CDR3aa: CASAGQGKRETQYF; CDR3nt: TGTGCCAGCGCCGGACAGGGGAAGAGGGAGACCCAGTACTTC
abundance: .; j_gene: TRBJ2-2; d_gene: TRBD1; v_gene: TRBV7-9; CDR3aa: CASRHTGEEGELFF; CDR3nt: TGTGCCAGCAGACATACAGGGGAAGAGGGGGAGCTGTTTTTT
abundance: many; j_gene: TRBJ1-2; d_gene: .; v_gene: TRBV12-3/TRBV12-4; CDR3aa: CASSLTGQGYGYTF; CDR3nt: TGTGCCAGCAGTCTGACGGGACAAGGGTATGGCTACACCTTC
abundance: few; j_gene: TRBJ1-2; d_gene: .; v_gene: TRBV2; CDR3aa: CASSGGHAYYGYTF; CDR3nt: TGTGCCAGCAGTGGGGGACACGCTTACTATGGCTACACCTTC
abundance: .; j_gene: TRBJ2-5; d_gene: .; v_gene: TRBV19; CDR3aa: CASSTGAGTRGETQYF; CDR3nt: TGTGCCAGTAGTACTGGCGCCGGGACTCGGGGGGAGACCCAGTACTTC